This T cell receptor beta chain derives from a study of molecular identifiers for immune sequencing clone quantification. Findings and caveats of the study: In naive cells, clones above 20 RNA copies held under 1% of molecules, whereas in effector cells they held over 98%. Sizes of clones that are highly expanded could be underestimated (if identical TCR molecules share a barcode).

Germline V gene data show CDR1 as SGHAT and CDR2 as FQNNGV. V shed 6 bases and J 2 bases; nucleotides not matched to a gene: 10. This CDR3 contains 15 residues. Generation of bulk TCR libraries relied on previously described methods and listed TCR primers. TCRdb processed the PCR reads anew with MiXCR; each CDR3 protein has one entry. The table lists 300,000 to 400,000 distinct CDR3 sequences, 20% to 25% of them singletons, with under 0.95% in the top ten. About this clonotype itself: Its specificity is unknown.

Source material: naive CD8+ T cells from blood, with Jurkat cell RNA spiked in. Subset in this sample: FACS-sorted CD8+CD4-CCR7+CD45RA+ naive T cells. The chain carries TRBV11-2 and TRBJ2-7; 7 nucleotides line up with TRBD1. The TCR originated in a human donor in good health. Some libraries in this study had Jurkat cell RNA spiked in. The CDR3 DNA is TGTGCCAGCAGTTTAAATTTGGGACAGACCTACGAGCAGTACTTC. It is translated as CASSLNLGQTYEQYF.